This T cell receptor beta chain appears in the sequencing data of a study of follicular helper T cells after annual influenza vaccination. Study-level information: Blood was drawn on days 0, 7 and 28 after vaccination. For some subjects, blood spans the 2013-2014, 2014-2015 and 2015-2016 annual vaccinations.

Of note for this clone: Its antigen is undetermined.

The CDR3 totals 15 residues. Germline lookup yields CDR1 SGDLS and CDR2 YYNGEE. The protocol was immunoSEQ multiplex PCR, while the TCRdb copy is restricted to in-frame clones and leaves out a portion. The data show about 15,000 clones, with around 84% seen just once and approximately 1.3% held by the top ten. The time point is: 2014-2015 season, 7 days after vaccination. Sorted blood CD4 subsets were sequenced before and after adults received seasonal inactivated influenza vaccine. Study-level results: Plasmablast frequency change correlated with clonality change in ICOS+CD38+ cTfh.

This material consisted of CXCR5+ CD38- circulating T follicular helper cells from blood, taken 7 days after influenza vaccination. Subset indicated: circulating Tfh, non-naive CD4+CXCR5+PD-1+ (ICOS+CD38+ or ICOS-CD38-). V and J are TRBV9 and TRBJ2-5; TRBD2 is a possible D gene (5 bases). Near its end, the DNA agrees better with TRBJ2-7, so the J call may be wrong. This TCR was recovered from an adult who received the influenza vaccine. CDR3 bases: TGTGCCAGCAGCGTAGGTCAAGCCGGGAACTACGAGCAGTACTTC. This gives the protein CASSVGQAGNYEQYF.